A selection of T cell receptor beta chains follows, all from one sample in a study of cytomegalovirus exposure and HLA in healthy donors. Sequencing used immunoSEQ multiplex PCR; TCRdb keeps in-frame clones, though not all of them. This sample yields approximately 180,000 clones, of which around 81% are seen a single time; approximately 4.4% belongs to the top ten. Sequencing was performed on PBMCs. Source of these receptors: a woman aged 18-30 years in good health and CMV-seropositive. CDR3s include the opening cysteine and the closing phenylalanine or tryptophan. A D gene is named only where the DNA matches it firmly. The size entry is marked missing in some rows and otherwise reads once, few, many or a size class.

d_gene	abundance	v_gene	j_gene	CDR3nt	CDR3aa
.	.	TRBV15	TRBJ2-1	TGTGCCACCAATCCCGGGGGTAGGTACAATGAGCAGTTCTTC	CATNPGGRYNEQFF
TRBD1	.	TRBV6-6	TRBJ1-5	TGTGCCAGCAGAGCCGACAGGGGAAACCGTCAGCCCCAGCATTTT	CASRADRGNRQPQHF
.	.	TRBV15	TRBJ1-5	TGTGCCACCAGCAGAGATCTAGGGAAGAGGGAAGATCATCAGCCCCAGCATTTT	CATSRDLGKREDHQPQHF
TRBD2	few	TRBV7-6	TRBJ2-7	TGTGCCAGCAGCTTACCAACTAGCGGTCGGGCCTACGAGCAGTACTTC	CASSLPTSGRAYEQYF
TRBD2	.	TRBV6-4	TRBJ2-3	TGTGCCAGCAGTGACCAACCTCAAAAGGGACTAGCGGGGGGGCTTGGCACAGATACGCAGTATTTT	CASSDQPQKGLAGGLGTDTQYF
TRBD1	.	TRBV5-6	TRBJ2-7	TGTGCCAGCAGCGGGGACAGATACGAGCAGTACTTC	CASSGDRYEQYF
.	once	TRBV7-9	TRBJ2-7	TGTGCCAGCGGGGATACGGACAGGGAGGGGGGCGAGCAGTACTTC	CASGDTDREGGEQYF
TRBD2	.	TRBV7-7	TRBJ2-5	TGTGCCAGCAGCTTCGGGGGGGCACAAGAGACCCAGTACTTC	CASSFGGAQETQYF
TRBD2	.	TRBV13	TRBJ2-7	TGTGCCAGCAGCCCTGGGGGTAGCGGGAGCTCCTACGAGCAGTACTTC	CASSPGGSGSSYEQYF
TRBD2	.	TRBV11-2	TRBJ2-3	TGTGCCAGCAGCTCTATAGCGGGGGGGTCGACAGATACGCAGTATTTT	CASSSIAGGSTDTQYF
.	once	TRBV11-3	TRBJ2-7	TGTGCCAGCAGCGCCGAAGGGGTTGGCGAGCAGTACTTC	CASSAEGVGEQYF
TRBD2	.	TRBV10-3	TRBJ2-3	TGTGCCATCAGTGAGGGGACTAGCGGGGGCACAGATACGCAGTATTTT	CAISEGTSGGTDTQYF
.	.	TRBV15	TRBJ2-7	TGTGCCACCAGCAGAGATAGGGAGCGGCTCTACGAGCAGTACTTC	CATSRDRERLYEQYF
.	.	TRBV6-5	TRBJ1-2	TGTGCCAGCAGTTACGGAGGGGCTCAGACTAACTATGGCTACACCTTC	CASSYGGAQTNYGYTF
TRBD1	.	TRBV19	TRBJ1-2	TGTGCCAGTAGTCCAAGGACCCGGGACAGCTTATTTTACTTTGGCTACACCTTC	CASSPRTRDSLFYFGYTF
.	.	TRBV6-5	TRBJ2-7	TGTGCCAGCAGTTACGACAGAGGTTACGAGCAGTACTTC	CASSYDRGYEQYF
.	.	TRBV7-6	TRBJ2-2	TGTGCCAGCAGCCTTTTACTGGGGGGGCCTGAGGGCACCGGGGAGCTGTTTTTT	CASSLLLGGPEGTGELFF
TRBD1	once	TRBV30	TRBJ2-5	TGTGCCTGGAGTCCGGGACAGGGAAGCCAAGAGACCCAGTACTTC	CAWSPGQGSQETQYF
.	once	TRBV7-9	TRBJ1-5	TGTGCCAGCAGCGGCCGTTTTTGGGGGGAGGATCAGCCCCAGCATTTT	CASSGRFWGEDQPQHF
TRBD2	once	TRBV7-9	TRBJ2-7	TGTTCCAGCAGCTTAGCGCCTAGCGGGGGGTCCCACGAGCAGTACTTC	CSSSLAPSGGSHEQYF
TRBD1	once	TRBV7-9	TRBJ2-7	TGTGCCAGCACCCCGGACAGGGGGCTCTACGAGCAGTACTTC	CASTPDRGLYEQYF
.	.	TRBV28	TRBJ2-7	TGTGCCAGGCCTGGGGCAGCTCACTACGAGCAGTACTTC	CARPGAAHYEQYF
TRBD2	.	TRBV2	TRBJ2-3	TGTGCCAGCACCCAGAGGACTAGCGGGGGCACAGATACGCAGTATTTT	CASTQRTSGGTDTQYF
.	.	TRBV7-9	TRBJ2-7	TGTGCCAGCAGCTTAGGTTACGGAGCCTACGAGCAGTACTTC	CASSLGYGAYEQYF
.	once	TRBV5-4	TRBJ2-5	TGTGCCAGCAGCCCGTTCTCGGGTCCAGAGACCCAGTACTTC	CASSPFSGPETQYF
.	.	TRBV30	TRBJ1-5	TGTGCCTGGAGGGGCCGGTATAGCAATCAGCCCCAGCATTTT	CAWRGRYSNQPQHF
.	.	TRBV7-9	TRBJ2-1	TGTTCCAGCAGCTTTAGGGGCTACAATGAGCAGTTCTTC	CSSSFRGYNEQFF
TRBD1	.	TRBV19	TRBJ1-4	TGTGCCAGTAGCCCAGGGGGCGCGGTGGAGAAACTGTTTTTT	CASSPGGAVEKLFF
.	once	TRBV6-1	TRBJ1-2	TGTGCCAGCCACATTAACTATGGCTACACCTTC	CASHINYGYTF
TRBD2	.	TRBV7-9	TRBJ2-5	TGTGCCAGCAGCGTTCTAGCGGGGTTTGAGACCCAGTACTTC	CASSVLAGFETQYF
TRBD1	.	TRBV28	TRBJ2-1	TGTGCCAGCAGGACACGGACAGGGGCTGCCTACAATGAGCAGTTCTTC	CASRTRTGAAYNEQFF